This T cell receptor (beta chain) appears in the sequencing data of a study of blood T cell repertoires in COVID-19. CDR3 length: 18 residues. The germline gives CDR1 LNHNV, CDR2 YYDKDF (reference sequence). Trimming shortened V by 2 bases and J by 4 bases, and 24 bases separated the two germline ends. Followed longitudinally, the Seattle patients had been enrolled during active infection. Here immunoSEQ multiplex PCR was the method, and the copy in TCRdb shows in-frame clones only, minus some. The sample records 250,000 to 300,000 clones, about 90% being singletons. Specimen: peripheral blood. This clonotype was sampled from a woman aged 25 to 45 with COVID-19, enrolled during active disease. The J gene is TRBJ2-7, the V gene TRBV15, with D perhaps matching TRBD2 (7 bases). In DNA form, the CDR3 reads TGTGCCACCAGCAGAAATATCCCGCGGGGGCTAGCAGAGTACGAGCAGTACTTC. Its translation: CATSRNIPRGLAEYEQYF.